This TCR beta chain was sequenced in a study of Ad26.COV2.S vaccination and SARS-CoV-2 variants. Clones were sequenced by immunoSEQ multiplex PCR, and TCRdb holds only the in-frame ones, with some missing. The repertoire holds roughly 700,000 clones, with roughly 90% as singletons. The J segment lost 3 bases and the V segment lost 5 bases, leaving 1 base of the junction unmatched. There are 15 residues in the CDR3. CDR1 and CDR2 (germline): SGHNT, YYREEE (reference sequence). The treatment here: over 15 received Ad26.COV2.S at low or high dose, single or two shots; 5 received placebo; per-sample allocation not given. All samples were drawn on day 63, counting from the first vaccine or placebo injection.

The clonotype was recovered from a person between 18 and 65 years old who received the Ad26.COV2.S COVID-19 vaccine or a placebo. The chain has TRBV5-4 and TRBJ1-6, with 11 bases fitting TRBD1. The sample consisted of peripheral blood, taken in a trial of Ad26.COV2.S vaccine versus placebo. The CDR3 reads CASRDRGRYNSPLHF. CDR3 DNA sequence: TGTGCCAGCAGGGACAGGGGGCGCTATAATTCACCCCTCCACTTT.